The 5 T cell receptor beta chains below come from one sample, sequenced in a study of TIL therapy for anti-PD-1-resistant metastatic lung cancer. This was the immunoSEQ v3 assay. Sequenced by immunoSEQ multiplex PCR; TCRdb stores in-frame clones only, minus some. The table includes about 15,000 clones, about 83% detected once. Described time point: pre-treatment sample, taken before nivolumab and TIL therapy. Sequenced here: blood, sampled at baseline. The receptors originated from a person aged 25 to 80 with non-small cell lung cancer.

This chain joins TRBV5-8 and TRBJ1-1; possibly TRBD1 for D (5 bases). Germline V gives CDR1 SGHTS, CDR2 YDEGEE. The V end was cut by 3 bases, the J end by 1 base, with 13 bases between. The CDR3 is made up of 15 amino acids. CDR3 loop: CASSSTGTANTEAFF. The CDR3 region has the DNA TGTGCCAGCAGCTCCACCGGGACGGCGAACACTGAAGCTTTCTTT.

The CDR3 DNA reads as TGTGCCAGCAACGATCCGGGACAGGGAGATCAGCCCCAGCATTTT. This encodes CASNDPGQGDQPQHF. The genes are TRBV7-2 and TRBJ1-5; TRBD1 aligns across 9 bases. The CDR3 totals 15 residues. V lost 7 bases to trimming and J lost 5 bases; unmatched junction nucleotides: 9. Germline V CDR1 and CDR2: SGHTA, FQGNSA.

The V call is TRBV9, the J call TRBJ2-1; D gene uncertain. Per germline, CDR1 SGDLS and CDR2 YYNGEE. This CDR3 has 12 residues. The germline V and J ends were trimmed by 0 bases and 8 bases, with 6 bases remaining between them. The DNA of the CDR3 is TGTGCCAGCAGCGTAGCCGGTCATGAGCAGTTCTTC. This encodes CASSVAGHEQFF.

The chain recombines TRBV7-2 with TRBJ2-3; D gene ambiguous. This CDR3 contains 12 residues. CDR1 and CDR2 (germline): SGHTA, FQGNSA. With 5 bases removed from V and 5 bases from J, the gap between germline ends came to 8 bases. CDR3 residues: CASSPRKDTQYF. CDR3 coding DNA: TGTGCCAGCAGCCCGAGGAAAGATACGCAGTATTTT. Together with reference TRBV7-2 and TRBJ2-3, the CDR3 gives the full variable domain: GAGVSQSPSNKVTEKGKDVELRCDPISGHTALYWYRQSLGQGLEFLIYFQGNSAPDKSGLPSDRFSAERTGGSVSTLTIQRTQQEDSAVYLCASSPRKDTQYFGPGTRLTVL.

The CDR3 sequence is CASSPVTSGGTNGHTGELFF. Written as DNA, the CDR3 is TGTGCCAGCAGCCCGGTGACTAGCGGGGGTACTAACGGGCACACCGGGGAGCTGTTTTTT. The gene calls are TRBV28 and TRBJ2-2, with 12 bases fitting TRBD2. Losses at the gene ends were 6 bases for V and 3 bases for J; bases not matched to a gene: 17. The CDR3 spans 20 residues. The germline V gene encodes CDR1 MDHEN and CDR2 SYDVKM.